The T cell receptor beta chain under discussion was sequenced for a study of blood T cells in healthy people across ages. This CDR3 has 11 amino acids. Germline assignment: CDR1 SGHVS and CDR2 FQNEAQ. Every participating donor contributed about 10 milliliters of peripheral blood through a draw. No fewer than 5.5 micrograms of total RNA were isolated from every sample. This clonotype was observed a few times. Its target is not known. It differs at one base from a far larger clone, so likely a read error. A sample-barcoded 5' primer and a J-beta primer mix were used in a second PCR of roughly 7 to 11 cycles. Every single cDNA molecule received a tag from a template-switch adaptor with 12 random nucleotides. MiXCR, run by TCRdb on the 5' RACE reads, gives a single entry per CDR3 protein. The profile covers 1.5 million to 2 million distinct CDR3 sequences, with approximately 30% appearing a single time and roughly 8% taken by the ten largest.

General study findings and limits: Estimated diversity that came from one million T cells was considered an underestimate.

The sequenced material came from blood. The J gene is TRBJ2-7, the V gene TRBV7-8; D ambiguous. This clonotype originated in a woman aged 30 to 39 in good health. DNA for the CDR3: TGTGCCGGCAGCTTAGACTACGAGCAGTACTTC. It yields the protein CAGSLDYEQYF.